The T cell receptor beta chain described here comes from a study of shared clonotypes between healthy human individuals. Here immunoSEQ multiplex PCR was the method, and the copy in TCRdb shows in-frame clones only, minus some. The sample shows 1.6 million or so clones, approximately 96% of them seen only once. Sample: naive CD4+ T cells sorted from blood. As to subset: CD45RA+ positively selected. The receptor's source is a man aged 25 to 40 in good health.

The CDR3 DNA is TGCAGCGTTGAAGTCCGACTACGGGGCGGCGAGCAGTACTTC. This sequence encodes CSVEVRLRGGEQYF. The chain couples TRBV29-1 to TRBJ2-7; D could derive from TRBD1 or TRBD2 (5 bases each). This CDR3 region has 14 residues. Trimming took off 1 base at V and 6 bases at J, with 16 bases between the two ends. CDR1 SQVTM and CDR2 ANQGSEA come from the germline V gene.